This T cell receptor (beta chain) was identified in a study of shared clonotypes between healthy human individuals. Study outcomes and limitations: Four donors held about 5% of naive CD4 clonotypes in common.

Comments on this clone: Antigen: not known.

TCRdb keeps only in-frame clones here, not all; method: immunoSEQ multiplex PCR. This sample has approximately 2.3 million clones, with more than 80% found just once. The length of the CDR3 is 18 residues. The V end was cut by 0 bases, the J end by 0 bases, with 14 bases between. Germline V gene sequence: CDR1 ENHRY, CDR2 SYGVKD. The sequence was collected from a man between 18 and 29 years old in good health. Some clones in this sample may be carry-over from other donors' samples. The V gene is TRBV10-3, the J gene TRBJ2-2; a weak D match, TRBD2 (5 bases). Sequencing was done on a sample of naive CD4+ T cells from PBMCs. Subset given: CD45RA+ positively selected. The CDR3 sequence is CAISESLGLIANTGELFF. CDR3 in DNA: TGTGCCATCAGTGAGTCCCTAGGACTTATAGCGAACACCGGGGAGCTGTTTTTT.